This entry is about one T cell receptor beta chain. Its antigen is not identified. Baseline was the first blood sampling point, followed by cycle 4 day 1 and cycle 7 day 1. Sequencing used immunoSEQ multiplex PCR; TCRdb keeps in-frame clones, though not all of them. In the table there are 10,000 to 15,000 clones, roughly three quarters of which are singletons. The data are from a study of OX40 agonist ivuxolimab in advanced cancers. V lost 4 bases to trimming and J lost 3 bases; unmatched junction nucleotides: 5. The germline CDR1 and CDR2 sequences are SGHNT and YYREEE (reference sequence). CDR3 length: 15 residues. Study outcomes and limitations: Some nonresponders also had low normalized T-cell clonal expansion. Among the least clonally expanded were partial responders at 0.1-3.0 mg/kg.

The clonotype was recovered from an adult with an advanced solid tumor such as melanoma, head and neck, liver or kidney cancer. The chain combines TRBV5-4 with TRBJ2-1, with 9 positions matching TRBD2. The sequenced sample was CD4+ or CD8+ T cells sorted from blood, obtained in a trial of the OX40 agonist ivuxolimab. The CDR3 region is CASSRLADYYNEQFF. The CDR3 region has the DNA TGTGCCAGCAGCAGACTAGCGGACTACTACAATGAGCAGTTCTTC. The whole variable domain, filled in from reference TRBV5-4 and TRBJ2-1, reads ETGVTQSPTHLIKTRGQQVTLRCSSQSGHNTVSWYQQALGQGPQFIFQYYREEENGRGNFPPRFSGLQFPNYSSELNVNALELDDSALYLCASSRLADYYNEQFFGPGTRLTVL.